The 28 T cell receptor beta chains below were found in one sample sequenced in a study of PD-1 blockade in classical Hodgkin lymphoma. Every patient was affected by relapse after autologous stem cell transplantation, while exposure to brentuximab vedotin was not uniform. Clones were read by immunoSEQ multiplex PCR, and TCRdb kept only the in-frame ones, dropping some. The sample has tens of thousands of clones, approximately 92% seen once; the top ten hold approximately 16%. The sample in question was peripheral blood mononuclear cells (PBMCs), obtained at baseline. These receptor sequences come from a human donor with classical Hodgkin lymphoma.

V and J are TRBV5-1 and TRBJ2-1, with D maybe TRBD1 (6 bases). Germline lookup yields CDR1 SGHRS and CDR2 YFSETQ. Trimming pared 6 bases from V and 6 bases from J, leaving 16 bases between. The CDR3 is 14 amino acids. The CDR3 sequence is CASTPTGIRNEQFF. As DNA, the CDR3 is TGCGCCAGCACTCCTACAGGGATTCGCAATGAGCAGTTCTTC.

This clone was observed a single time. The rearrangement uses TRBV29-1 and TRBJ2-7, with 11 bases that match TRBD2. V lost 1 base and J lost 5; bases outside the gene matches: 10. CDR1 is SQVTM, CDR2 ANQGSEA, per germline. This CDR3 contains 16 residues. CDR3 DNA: TGCAGCGTTGAAGGGAGGATAGCGGGGGGGCTCAACGAGCAGTACTTC. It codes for CSVEGRIAGGLNEQYF.

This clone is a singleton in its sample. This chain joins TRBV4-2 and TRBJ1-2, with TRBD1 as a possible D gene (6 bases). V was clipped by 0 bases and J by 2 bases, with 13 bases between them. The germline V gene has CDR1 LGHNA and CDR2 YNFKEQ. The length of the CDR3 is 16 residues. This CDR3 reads CASSQDFGGRNYGYTF. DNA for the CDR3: TGTGCCAGCAGCCAAGATTTCGGGGGGCGAAACTATGGCTACACCTTC.

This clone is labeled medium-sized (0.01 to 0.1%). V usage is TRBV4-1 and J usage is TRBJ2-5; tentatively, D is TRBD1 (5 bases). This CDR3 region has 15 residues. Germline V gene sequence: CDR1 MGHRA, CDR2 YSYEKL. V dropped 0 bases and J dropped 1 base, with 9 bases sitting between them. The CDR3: CASSQDGAFQETQYF. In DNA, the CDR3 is TGCGCCAGCAGCCAAGATGGGGCTTTCCAAGAGACCCAGTACTTC.

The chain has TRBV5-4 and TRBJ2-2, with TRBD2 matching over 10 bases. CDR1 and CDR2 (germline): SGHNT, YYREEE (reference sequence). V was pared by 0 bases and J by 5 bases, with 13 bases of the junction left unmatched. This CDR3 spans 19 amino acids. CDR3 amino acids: CASSLGTGAGGPGTGELFF. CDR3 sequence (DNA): TGTGCCAGCAGCTTGGGTACTGGAGCGGGGGGGCCTGGGACCGGGGAGCTGTTTTTT.

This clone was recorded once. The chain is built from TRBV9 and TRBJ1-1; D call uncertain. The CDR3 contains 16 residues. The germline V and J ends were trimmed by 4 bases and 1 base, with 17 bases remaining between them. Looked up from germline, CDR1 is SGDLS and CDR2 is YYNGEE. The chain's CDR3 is CASSSTTATGNTEAFF. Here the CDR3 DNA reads TGTGCCAGCAGCTCAACGACCGCAACCGGGAACACTGAAGCTTTCTTT.

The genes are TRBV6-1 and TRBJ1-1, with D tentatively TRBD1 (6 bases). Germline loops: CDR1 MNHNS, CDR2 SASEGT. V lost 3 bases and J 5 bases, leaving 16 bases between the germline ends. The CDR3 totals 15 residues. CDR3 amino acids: CASSEGAGMETEAFF. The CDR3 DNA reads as TGTGCCAGCAGTGAGGGGGCGGGTATGGAGACTGAAGCTTTCTTT.

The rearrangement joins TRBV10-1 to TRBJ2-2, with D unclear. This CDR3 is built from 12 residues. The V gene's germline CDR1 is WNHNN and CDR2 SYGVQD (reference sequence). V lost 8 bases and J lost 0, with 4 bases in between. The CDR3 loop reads CASATNTGELFF. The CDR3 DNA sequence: TGCGCCAGCGCAACGAACACCGGGGAGCTGTTTTTT.

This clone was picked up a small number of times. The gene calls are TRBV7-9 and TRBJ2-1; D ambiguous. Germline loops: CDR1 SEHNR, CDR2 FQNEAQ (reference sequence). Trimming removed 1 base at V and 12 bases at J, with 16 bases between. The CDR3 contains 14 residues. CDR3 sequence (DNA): TGTGCCAGCAGCTTAGTACAGAAAAATGACGGGCAGTTCTTC. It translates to CASSLVQKNDGQFF. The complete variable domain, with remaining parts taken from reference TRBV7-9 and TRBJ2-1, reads DTGVSQNPRHKITKRGQNVTFRCDPISEHNRLYWYRQTLGQGPEFLTYFQNEAQLEKSRLLSDRFSAERPKGSFSTLEIQRTEQGDSAMYLCASSLVQKNDGQFFGPGTRLTVL.

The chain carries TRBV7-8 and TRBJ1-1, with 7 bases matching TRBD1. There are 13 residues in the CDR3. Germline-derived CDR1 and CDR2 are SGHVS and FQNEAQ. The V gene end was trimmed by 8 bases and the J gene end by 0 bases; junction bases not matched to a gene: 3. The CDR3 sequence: CASRGQLNTEAFF. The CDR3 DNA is TGTGCCAGCCGGGGACAGCTGAACACTGAAGCTTTCTTT.

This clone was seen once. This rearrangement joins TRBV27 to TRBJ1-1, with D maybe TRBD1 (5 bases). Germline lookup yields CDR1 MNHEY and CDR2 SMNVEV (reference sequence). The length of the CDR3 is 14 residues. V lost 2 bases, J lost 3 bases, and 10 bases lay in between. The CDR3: CASSLAGGDTEAFF. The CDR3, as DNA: TGTGCCAGCAGTTTAGCCGGGGGGGACACTGAAGCTTTCTTT.

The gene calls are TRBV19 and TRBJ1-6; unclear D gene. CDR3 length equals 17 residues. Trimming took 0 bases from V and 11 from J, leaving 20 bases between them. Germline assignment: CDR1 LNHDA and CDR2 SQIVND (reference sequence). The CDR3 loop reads CASSIDTTVGGGTPLHF. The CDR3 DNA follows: TGTGCCAGTAGTATAGACACCACCGTTGGTGGAGGTACACCCCTCCACTTT.

CDR3 region: CASSLESPLHF. DNA of the CDR3: TGTGCCAGCAGCTTGGAATCACCCCTCCACTTT. This chain links TRBV7-9 with TRBJ1-6, with D unresolved. Germline CDR1 is SEHNR and CDR2 is FQNEAQ (reference sequence). Trimming pared 3 bases from V and 10 bases from J, leaving 4 bases between. This CDR3 has 11 amino acids.

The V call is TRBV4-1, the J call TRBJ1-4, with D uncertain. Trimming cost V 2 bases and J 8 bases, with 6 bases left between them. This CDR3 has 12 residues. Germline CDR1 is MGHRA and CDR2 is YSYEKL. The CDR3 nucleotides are TGCGCCAGCAGCCAACAGATGGAAAAACTGTTTTTT. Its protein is CASSQQMEKLFF.

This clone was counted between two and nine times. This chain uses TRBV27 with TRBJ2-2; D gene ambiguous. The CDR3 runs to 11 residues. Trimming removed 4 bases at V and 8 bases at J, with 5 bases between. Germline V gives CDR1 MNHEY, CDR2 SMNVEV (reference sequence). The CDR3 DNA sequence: TGTGCCAGCAGTTCTAGTGGGGAGCTGTTTTTT. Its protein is CASSSSGELFF.

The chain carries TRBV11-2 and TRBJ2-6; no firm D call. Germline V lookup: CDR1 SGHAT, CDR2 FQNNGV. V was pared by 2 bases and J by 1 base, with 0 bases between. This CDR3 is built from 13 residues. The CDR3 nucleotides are TGTGCCAGCAGCTTATCTGGGGCCAACGTCCTGACTTTC. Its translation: CASSLSGANVLTF.

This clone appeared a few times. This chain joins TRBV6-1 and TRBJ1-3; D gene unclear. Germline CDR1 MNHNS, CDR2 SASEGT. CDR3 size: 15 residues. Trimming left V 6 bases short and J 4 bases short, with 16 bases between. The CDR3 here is CASRPAGSVGNTIYF. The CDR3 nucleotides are TGTGCCAGCAGGCCCGCGGGGTCTGTCGGAAACACCATATATTTT.

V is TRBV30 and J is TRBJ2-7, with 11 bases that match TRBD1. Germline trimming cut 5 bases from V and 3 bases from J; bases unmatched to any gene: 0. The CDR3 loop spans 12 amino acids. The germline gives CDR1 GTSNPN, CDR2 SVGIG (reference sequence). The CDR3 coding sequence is TGTGCCTGGGGGACAGGGGGCTACGAGCAGTACTTC. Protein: CAWGTGGYEQYF. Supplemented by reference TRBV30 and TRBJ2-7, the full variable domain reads SQTIHQWPATLVQPVGSPLSLECTVEGTSNPNLYWYRQAAGRGLQLLFYSVGIGQISSEVPQNLSASRPQDRQFILSSKKLLLSDSGFYLCAWGTGGYEQYFGPGTRLTVT.

CDR3 nucleotides: TGTGCCAGCAGCACCCGGGACAGGGTAACATCCGAAGCTTTCTTT. This gives the protein CASSTRDRVTSEAFF. This sequence joins TRBV9 and TRBJ1-1, with TRBD1 matching over 9 bases. Per germline, CDR1 SGDLS and CDR2 YYNGEE. CDR3 size: 15 residues. After removal of 4 bases from V and 8 bases from J, the junction contained 12 bases not matched to a gene.

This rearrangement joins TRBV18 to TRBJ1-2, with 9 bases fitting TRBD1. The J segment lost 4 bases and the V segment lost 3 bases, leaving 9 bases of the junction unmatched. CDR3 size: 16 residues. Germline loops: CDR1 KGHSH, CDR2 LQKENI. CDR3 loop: CASSPGQGRLSYGYTF. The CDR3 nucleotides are TGTGCCAGCTCACCGGGACAGGGTAGACTCAGCTATGGCTACACCTTC.

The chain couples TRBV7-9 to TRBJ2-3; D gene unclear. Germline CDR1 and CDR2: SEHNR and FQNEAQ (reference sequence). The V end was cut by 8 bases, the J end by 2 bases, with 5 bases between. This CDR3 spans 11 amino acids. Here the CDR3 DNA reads TGTGCCAGCGGGCCCACAGATACGCAGTATTTT. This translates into CASGPTDTQYF.

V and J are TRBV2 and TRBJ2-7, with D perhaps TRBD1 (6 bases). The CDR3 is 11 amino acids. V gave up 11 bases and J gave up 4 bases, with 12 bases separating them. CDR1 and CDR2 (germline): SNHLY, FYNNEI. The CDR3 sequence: CASLQGYEQYF. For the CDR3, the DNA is TGTGCCTCCTTACAGGGATACGAGCAGTACTTC.

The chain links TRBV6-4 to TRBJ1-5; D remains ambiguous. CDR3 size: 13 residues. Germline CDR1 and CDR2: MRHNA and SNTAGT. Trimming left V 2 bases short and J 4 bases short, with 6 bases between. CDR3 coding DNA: TGTGCCAGCAGTGACGATTGGAATCAGCCCCAGCATTTT. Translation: CASSDDWNQPQHF.

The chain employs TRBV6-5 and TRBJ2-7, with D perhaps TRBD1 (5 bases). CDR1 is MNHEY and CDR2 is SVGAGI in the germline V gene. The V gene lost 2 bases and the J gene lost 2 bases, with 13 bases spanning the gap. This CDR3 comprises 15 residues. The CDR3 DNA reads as TGTGCCAGCAGTTACCCCCAGGGATTCCCCTACGAGCAGTACTTC. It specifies CASSYPQGFPYEQYF.

The CDR3 is CASSDARRVYGYTF. CDR3 DNA sequence: TGTGCCAGCAGTGACGCGCGCCGGGTCTATGGCTACACCTTC. V usage is TRBV6-1 and J usage is TRBJ1-2; D call uncertain. The CDR3 consists of 14 residues. Germline V gives CDR1 MNHNS, CDR2 SASEGT. V gave up 3 bases and J gave up 4 bases, with 12 bases separating them.

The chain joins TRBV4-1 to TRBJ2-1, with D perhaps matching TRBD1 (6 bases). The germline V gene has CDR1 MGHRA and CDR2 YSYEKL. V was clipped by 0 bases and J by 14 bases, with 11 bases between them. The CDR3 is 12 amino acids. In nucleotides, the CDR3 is TGCGCCAGCAGCCAAGATAAGGGACACGAGTTCTTC. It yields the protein CASSQDKGHEFF.

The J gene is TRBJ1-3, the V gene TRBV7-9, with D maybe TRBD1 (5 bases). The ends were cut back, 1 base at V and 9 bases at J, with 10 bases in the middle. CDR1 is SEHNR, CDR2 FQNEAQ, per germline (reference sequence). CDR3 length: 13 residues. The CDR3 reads CASSLDQRGTIYF. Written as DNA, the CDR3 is TGTGCCAGCAGCTTAGATCAAAGGGGCACCATATATTTT.

CDR3: CASSLASGDEQFF. The DNA of the CDR3 is TGTGCCAGCAGCTTAGCGTCGGGTGATGAGCAGTTCTTC. This rearrangement joins TRBV7-8 to TRBJ2-1; no reliable D call. The CDR3 has 13 amino acids. Germline V gene data show CDR1 as SGHVS and CDR2 as FQNEAQ. Trimming removed 0 bases from V and 8 bases from J, with 8 bases in between.